What follows is one T cell receptor beta chain and its context. The sample originates from a study of cytomegalovirus exposure and HLA in healthy donors. The CDR3 runs to 14 residues. With 2 bases removed from V and 3 bases from J, the gap between germline ends came to 11 bases. The V gene's germline CDR1 is SEHNR and CDR2 FQNEAQ (reference sequence). 60 Vbeta and 13 Jbeta primers were used in PCR. Clones were sequenced by immunoSEQ multiplex PCR, and TCRdb holds only the in-frame ones, with some missing. Seen here are about 180,000 clones, more than 65% observed once, and the top ten hold about 2.5%.

This receptor was taken from a woman in her twenties or thirties in good health and CMV-seropositive. The V and J genes are TRBV7-9 and TRBJ2-7; D is possibly TRBD1 (6 bases). The sample comprised PBMCs. DNA for the CDR3: TGTGCCAGCAGCTTAATCGAGGGACACTACGAGCAGTACTTC. Amino acid sequence: CASSLIEGHYEQYF.